A single sample gave rise to the 4 T cell receptor beta chains below, sequenced in a study of cytotoxic CD8 clonotypes in ibrutinib-treated CLL (dated by TCRdb to the early 2020s). The library came from the immunoSEQ multiplex PCR assay. TCRdb obtained this table from immuneACCESS and retained in-frame rearrangements with V and J assigned. These tables miss some clones; where compared with another copy, unresolved V genes account for less than half of the shortfall, and the remainder is unexplained. In all, the sample holds around 15,000 clones, and roughly two thirds of those were seen once. In total, the top ten clones hold 15% to 20% of the sample. Source: PBMCs, taken before ibrutinib treatment. These receptors all stem from a human donor with chronic lymphocytic leukemia.

The chain is built from TRBV6-5 and TRBJ2-7; 8 nucleotides align to TRBD2. With 10 bases clipped from V and 2 bases from J, the junction kept 10 bases outside the gene matches. CDR1 is MNHEY and CDR2 is SVGAGI in the germline V gene. This CDR3 spans 14 amino acids. The CDR3 region is CAIRSGGKPYEQYF. CDR3 DNA: TGTGCCATTCGGAGCGGGGGTAAGCCCTACGAGCAGTACTTC.

V gene TRBV5-1 combines with J gene TRBJ2-1, with TRBD2 matching over 11 bases. Germline loops: CDR1 SGHRS, CDR2 YFSETQ. The CDR3 has 17 amino acids. Trimming cost V 0 bases and J 4 bases; bases outside gene matches: 6. CDR3 in DNA: TGCGCCAGCAGCTTGGTTACTAGCGGGGGCCCATACAATGAGCAGTTCTTC. Translated: CASSLVTSGGPYNEQFF.

This sequence joins TRBV11-2 and TRBJ1-6; D is perhaps TRBD1 (5 bases). The V gene lost 5 bases and the J gene lost 7 bases, with 15 bases spanning the gap. Germline values: CDR1 SGHAT, CDR2 FQNNGV. CDR3 size: 15 residues. CDR3 nucleotides: TGTGCCAGCAGCGCCCCGCGGGGGGGGAATTCACCCCTCCACTTT. This gives the protein CASSAPRGGNSPLHF.

The V gene is TRBV18, the J gene TRBJ1-6; 8 nucleotides line up with TRBD1. Trimming at V came to 2 bases and at J to 8 bases, leaving 2 bases not matched to a gene. Germline loops: CDR1 KGHSH, CDR2 LQKENI. The CDR3 runs to 14 residues. In DNA, the CDR3 is TGTGCCAGCTCACCATCAGGGGGCGATTCACCCCTCCACTTT. This codes for CASSPSGGDSPLHF.